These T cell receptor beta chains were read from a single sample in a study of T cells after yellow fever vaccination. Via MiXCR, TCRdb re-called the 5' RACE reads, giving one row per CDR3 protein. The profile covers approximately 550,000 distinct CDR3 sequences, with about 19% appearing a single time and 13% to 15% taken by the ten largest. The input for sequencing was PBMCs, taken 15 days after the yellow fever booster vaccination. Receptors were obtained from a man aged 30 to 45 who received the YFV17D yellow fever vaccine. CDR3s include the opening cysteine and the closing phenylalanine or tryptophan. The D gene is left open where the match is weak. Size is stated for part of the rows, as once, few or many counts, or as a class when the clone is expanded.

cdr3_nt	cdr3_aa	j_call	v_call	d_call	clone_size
TGTGCTAGCAGCGGTGGAGGGCTAGAAGAAAAACTGTTTTTT	CASSGGGLEEKLFF	TRBJ1-4	TRBV7-7	NA	NA
TGTGCCAGCAGCCCTGGACTAGCGGGAGGGTTCTACAATGAGCAGTTCTTC	CASSPGLAGGFYNEQFF	TRBJ2-1	TRBV7-2	TRBD2	few
TGTGCCAGCAGCAGGACCGGACAGCCTTGGACTAGCGGGAGGGTCCTAGCCAAAAACATTCAGTACTTC	CASSRTGQPWTSGRVLAKNIQYF	TRBJ2-4	TRBV14	TRBD2	few
TGTGCCATCGGGCAGGGGATAGATACGCAGTATTTT	CAIGQGIDTQYF	TRBJ2-3	TRBV10-3	NA	NA
TGCAGTGCTAGAGATGGGGGAGAGAGCAATCAGCCCCAGCATTTT	CSARDGGESNQPQHF	TRBJ1-5	TRBV20-1	NA	few
TGTGCCAGCAGCCCATTCTTCGGGACACCTGGAAACACCATATATTTT	CASSPFFGTPGNTIYF	TRBJ1-3	TRBV9	NA	NA
TGCAGTGTGCGAGCGGGTAGACTCAACCACGAGCAGTACTTC	CSVRAGRLNHEQYF	TRBJ2-7	TRBV20-1	NA	few
TGTGCCAGCAGTCCGGCAAAACCTAATCAGCCCCAGCATTTT	CASSPAKPNQPQHF	TRBJ1-5	TRBV6-1	NA	NA
TGCGCCAGCAGCCAAGGGCTAGCGGAAGAGACCCAGTACTTC	CASSQGLAEETQYF	TRBJ2-5	TRBV18	TRBD2	many
TGCAGCGCCCTCGACCCCAATGAGCAGTTCTTC	CSALDPNEQFF	TRBJ2-1	TRBV29-1	NA	NA
TGTGCCAGCAGCTTAGCCGCAGGGAGTAGAAACATTCAGTACTTC	CASSLAAGSRNIQYF	TRBJ2-4	TRBV7-2	NA	NA
TGCAGTGCTAGTGGTGGGGTCTACGAGCAGTACTTC	CSASGGVYEQYF	TRBJ2-7	TRBV20-1	NA	few
TGTGCCAGCAGGCGCGGGACTTCCTACAATGAGCAGTTCTTC	CASRRGTSYNEQFF	TRBJ2-1	TRBV28	NA	NA
TGTGCCAGCTCACAACGCATACAAGAGACCCAGTACTTC	CASSQRIQETQYF	TRBJ2-5	TRBV18	NA	NA
TGTGCCAGCAGTTTTGCAAGCCTGAACACTGAAGCTTTCTTT	CASSFASLNTEAFF	TRBJ1-1	TRBV27	NA	NA
TGCAGCGGGGGGGCTAGCGCCAATGAGCAGTTCTTC	CSGGASANEQFF	TRBJ2-1	TRBV29-1	NA	NA
TGCGCCAGCAGCTTGGCCGGGAGCCGCAGTAGCTCCTACGAGCAGTACTTC	CASSLAGSRSSSYEQYF	TRBJ2-7	TRBV5-1	NA	few
TGTGCCAGCAGTGGGACCCCGAAAGAGACCCAGTACTTC	CASSGTPKETQYF	TRBJ2-5	TRBV6-2/TRBV6-3	NA	many
TGTGCCAGTACACGGCGGGACTCCTACAATGAGCAGTTCTTC	CASTRRDSYNEQFF	TRBJ2-1	TRBV19	NA	few
TGTGCCATGAGCCCCGGGGTCCTCTGGAGCTACACCTTC	CAMSPGVLWSYTF	TRBJ1-2	TRBV4-2	NA	NA
TGTGCCAGCAGCCAAGATACTAGCGGAGGGGGGGAGACCCAGTACTTC	CASSQDTSGGGETQYF	TRBJ2-5	TRBV4-2	TRBD2	few